This passage covers 25 T cell receptor beta chains from one sample sequenced in a study of long-term antiretroviral therapy in people with HIV. The immunoSEQ assay was v3.0, run at survey level. Here immunoSEQ multiplex PCR was the method, and the copy in TCRdb shows in-frame clones only, minus some. The sample yields 10,000 to 14,000 clones, 80% to 90% seen once. The specimen was unsorted PBMCs, collected 0.2 years before starting antiretroviral therapy. The receptors stem from a woman aged 35 to 49 with HIV.

The chain recombines TRBV2 with TRBJ2-3; D possibly corresponds to TRBD1 (6 bases). Trimming took off 2 bases at V and 4 bases at J, with 13 bases between the two ends. CDR1 SNHLY and CDR2 FYNNEI come from the germline V gene. The CDR3 consists of 15 residues. In DNA form, the CDR3 reads TGTGCCAGCAGTGAATGGGGGCAGGGTGCAGATACGCAGTATTTT. This translates into CASSEWGQGADTQYF.

The rearrangement links TRBV19 to TRBJ2-1; D is undetermined. The CDR3 is made up of 12 amino acids. V was cut by 3 bases and J by 7 bases, with 7 bases left in between. Germline lookup yields CDR1 LNHDA and CDR2 SQIVND (reference sequence). Here the CDR3 reads CASSIVGNEQFF. In DNA form, the CDR3 reads TGTGCCAGTAGTATCGTGGGGAATGAGCAGTTCTTC.

The V gene is TRBV20-1, the J gene TRBJ1-2; D is unresolved. Germline CDR1 reads DFQATT; CDR2 reads SNEGSKA (reference sequence). This CDR3 is built from 11 residues. Trimming shortened V by 2 bases and J by 11 bases, and 12 bases separated the two germline ends. CDR3 sequence reads: CSARQILGYTF. The CDR3 DNA reads as TGCAGTGCTAGACAGATCCTTGGGTACACCTTC.

The chain links TRBV19 to TRBJ2-2; 11 positions match TRBD2. This CDR3 is 19 amino acids long. J was trimmed by 6 bases and V by 7 bases; bases with no gene match: 19. Germline-derived CDR1 and CDR2 are LNHDA and SQIVND (reference sequence). CDR3 residues: CASTLAALAGGQRAGELFF. DNA of the CDR3: TGTGCCAGTACCCTAGCCGCGCTAGCGGGGGGCCAGAGAGCCGGGGAGCTGTTTTTT.

The rearrangement joins TRBV29-1 to TRBJ2-4; 8 positions agree with TRBD2. The CDR3 loop spans 12 amino acids. The V gene end was trimmed by 4 bases and the J gene end by 6 bases; junction bases not matched to a gene: 2. Germline lookup yields CDR1 SQVTM and CDR2 ANQGSEA. The CDR3 DNA reads as TGCAGCGTTGGAGGACTAGCAAACATTCAGTACTTC. Its translation is CSVGGLANIQYF.

The CDR3 nucleotides read TGTGCCACCAGCAGAGATCTACTCGGGGAGACCCAGTACTTC. Amino acid sequence: CATSRDLLGETQYF. V usage is TRBV15 and J usage is TRBJ2-5; no clear D gene. Trimming took 0 bases from V and 5 from J, leaving 10 bases between them. The CDR3 contains 14 residues. The V gene's germline CDR1 is LNHNV and CDR2 YYDKDF (reference sequence).

The gene calls are TRBV2 and TRBJ2-7; D is unclear. Germline loops: CDR1 SNHLY, CDR2 FYNNEI. Trimming removed 5 bases at V and 5 bases at J, with 16 bases between. The CDR3 totals 14 residues. The DNA for the CDR3 is TGTGCCAGCAGTCCCCAACAGATAAGGCACGAGCAGTACTTC. Translating gives CASSPQQIRHEQYF.

The J gene is TRBJ2-2, the V gene TRBV7-2; 8 bases are a match to TRBD1. In germline, CDR1 is SGHTA, CDR2 FQGNSA. The CDR3 runs to 15 residues. V lost 4 bases, J lost 0 bases, and 1 base stayed unmatched. The CDR3 is CASSWGQANTGELFF. The CDR3 nucleotides are TGTGCCAGCAGCTGGGGACAGGCGAACACCGGGGAGCTGTTTTTT.

The chain employs TRBV5-1 and TRBJ1-1; D possibly corresponds to TRBD1 (5 bases). The CDR3 has 15 amino acids. Trimming took 0 bases from V and 4 from J, leaving 13 bases between them. Germline V gene lookup returns CDR1 SGHRS and CDR2 YFSETQ. The CDR3 protein is CASSLGTQGSTEAFF. The CDR3 DNA sequence: TGCGCCAGCAGCTTGGGGACCCAGGGCAGCACTGAAGCTTTCTTT.

The chain employs TRBV19 and TRBJ2-7; 10 nucleotides agree with TRBD2. The CDR3 covers 15 residues. CDR1 LNHDA and CDR2 SQIVND come from the germline V gene (reference sequence). Trimming at V came to 5 bases and at J to 3 bases, leaving 7 bases not matched to a gene. This chain's CDR3 is CASSPLAGINYEQYF. The CDR3 DNA reads TGTGCCAGTAGTCCACTAGCGGGGATCAACTACGAGCAGTACTTC.

The genes are TRBV7-2 and TRBJ1-5, with TRBD1 identical over 8 bases. CDR3 length equals 17 residues. Germline-derived CDR1 and CDR2 are SGHTA and FQGNSA. J lost 3 bases, V lost 5 bases, and 12 bases had no gene match. The CDR3 region is CASSQNPGTGNNQPQHF. The CDR3 DNA sequence: TGTGCCAGCAGCCAGAACCCCGGGACAGGTAACAATCAGCCCCAGCATTTT.

The rearrangement links TRBV10-3 to TRBJ2-7, with 8 bases identical to TRBD1. Per the germline V gene, CDR1 is ENHRY and CDR2 is SYGVKD. The junction had 14 bases not matched to a gene; V was cut back by 10 bases and J by 0 bases. There are 16 residues in the CDR3. The CDR3 DNA reads as TGTGCCAGCAGGTCCCTGGGGACAGGCAGCTCCTACGAGCAGTACTTC. This sequence encodes CASRSLGTGSSYEQYF.

The gene calls are TRBV9 and TRBJ2-3; D gene ambiguous. The V end was cut by 0 bases, the J end by 4 bases, with 6 bases between. Germline CDR1 reads SGDLS; CDR2 reads YYNGEE. This CDR3 has 13 residues. CDR3 protein: CASSVGTPDTQYF. In DNA form, the CDR3 reads TGTGCCAGCAGCGTAGGAACCCCAGATACGCAGTATTTT.

In this sample, this clone turned up once. The chain links TRBV27 to TRBJ1-1; no reliable D call. The CDR3 is 15 residues long. CDR1 MNHEY and CDR2 SMNVEV come from the germline V gene (reference sequence). Trimming removed 3 bases at V and 0 bases at J, with 11 bases between. The CDR3 bases are TGTGCCAGCAGTTTTAGTGGCCAGATGAACACTGAAGCTTTCTTT. Protein product: CASSFSGQMNTEAFF.

As DNA, the CDR3 is TGTGCCAGCAGCTTAGCGAGGACTATTAACACTGAAGCTTTCTTT. Its translation: CASSLARTINTEAFF. The rearrangement uses TRBV7-2 and TRBJ1-1; D gene uncertain. The CDR3 is 15 amino acids. V shed 0 bases and J shed 2 bases, with 10 bases lying between them. From germline, CDR1 is SGHTA and CDR2 FQGNSA.

V usage is TRBV7-2 and J usage is TRBJ1-6, with D possibly matching TRBD1 (5 bases). The germline V gene has CDR1 SGHTA and CDR2 FQGNSA. The CDR3 length is 15 residues. Trimming removed 6 bases from V and 7 bases from J, with 16 bases in between. The CDR3 reads CASSSYPQANSPLHF. The CDR3 nucleotides are TGTGCCAGCAGTTCATACCCACAGGCAAATTCACCCCTCCACTTT.

This rearrangement joins TRBV6-9 to TRBJ1-4; the D is unclear. With 8 bases removed from V and 5 bases from J, the gap between germline ends came to 27 bases. Germline V gene sequence: CDR1 MNHGY, CDR2 SVAAGI. This CDR3 spans 18 amino acids. CDR3 region: CASPSPGKGTSRNEKLFF. The CDR3 region has the DNA TGTGCCAGCCCTAGCCCCGGGAAGGGAACATCAAGGAATGAAAAACTGTTTTTT.

This clone appeared once. The chain carries TRBV29-1 and TRBJ2-3; 8 bases match TRBD2. This CDR3 has 12 amino acids. From germline, CDR1 is SQVTM and CDR2 ANQGSEA. The CDR3 region is CTTAGDTDTQYF. The CDR3 nucleotides are TGCACAACAGCGGGGGACACAGATACGCAGTATTTT.

The chain recombines TRBV29-1 with TRBJ2-5, with 9 bases lining up with TRBD1. Germline lookup yields CDR1 SQVTM and CDR2 ANQGSEA. V was clipped by 7 bases and J by 1 base; unmatched bases: 13. This CDR3 region has 16 residues. CDR3 bases: TGCAGCGCTTTTGGGGGACAGGGAGGCGTCCAAGAGACCCAGTACTTC. It specifies CSAFGGQGGVQETQYF.

J is TRBJ1-6 and V is TRBV6-6, with TRBD1 identical over 9 bases. The V gene's germline CDR1 is MNHNY and CDR2 SVGAGI (reference sequence). The J segment lost 5 bases and the V segment lost 5 bases, leaving 1 base of the junction unmatched. The CDR3 spans 14 residues. CDR3 loop: CASSRTGDNSPLHF. In DNA, the CDR3 is TGTGCCAGCAGTCGGACAGGGGATAATTCACCCCTCCACTTT.

This clone showed up just once. The rearrangement links TRBV5-1 to TRBJ1-2; no clear D gene. CDR1 is SGHRS, CDR2 YFSETQ, per germline. V shed 0 bases and J shed 4 bases, with 10 bases lying between them. The CDR3 sequence is 14 residues long. CDR3 nucleotide sequence: TGCGCCAGCAGCTTGGAGGGTCACCTCTATGGCTACACCTTC. It specifies CASSLEGHLYGYTF.

V and J are TRBV12-5 and TRBJ1-6; D is unclear. Germline CDR1 LGHNT, CDR2 FRNRAP. V shed 2 bases and J shed 10 bases, with 6 bases lying between them. The CDR3 runs 12 residues. CDR3 in DNA: TGTGCTAGTGGTTTGAGGGAATCACCCCTCCACTTT. Translated: CASGLRESPLHF.

The chain recombines TRBV6-1 with TRBJ2-3; no clear D. The germline V gene encodes CDR1 MNHNS and CDR2 SASEGT. The V end was cut by 6 bases, the J end by 2 bases, with 9 bases between. CDR3 length: 13 residues. The CDR3 DNA reads TGTGCCAGCAGCGCGTACTACACAGATACGCAGTATTTT. As protein: CASSAYYTDTQYF.

The rearrangement links TRBV7-8 to TRBJ2-5; 12 positions match TRBD2. V gave up 5 bases and J gave up 1 base; unmatched junction bases: 2. Germline V gene lookup returns CDR1 SGHVS and CDR2 FQNEAQ. The CDR3 runs to 15 residues. The CDR3 DNA sequence: TGTGCCAGCAGCCCTAGCGGGGGGGCCCAAGAGACCCAGTACTTC. It translates to CASSPSGGAQETQYF.

The chain's CDR3 is CASSLSRADEQFF. The CDR3 region has the DNA TGTGCCAGCAGTTTATCGAGAGCCGATGAGCAGTTCTTC. The chain uses TRBV27 and TRBJ2-1; D is undetermined. Looked up from germline, CDR1 is MNHEY and CDR2 is SMNVEV (reference sequence). V was pared by 0 bases and J by 8 bases, with 8 bases between. This CDR3 is built from 13 residues.